This T cell receptor (beta chain) derives from a study of CD8+ T cells in alopecia areata. For the study at large: Twice daily, treated patients received 5 to 10 mg of oral tofacitinib. The study's findings and limits: Sequences from scalp samples also cover resident alphabeta T cells of normal skin. Patients displayed less clarity in TCR sharing than mice, a finding possibly related to HLA.

Worth noting for this clone: Antigen unknown.

Reverse transcription of extracted RNA yielded cDNA, which provided the sequencing template. Here immunoSEQ multiplex PCR was the method, and the copy in TCRdb shows in-frame clones only, minus some. Found here are hundreds of thousands of clones, roughly 63% of them singletons; the top ten hold 0.75% to 0.95%. The treatment denotes: oral pan-JAK inhibitor, 5-10 mg twice daily. The germline gives CDR1 GTSNPN, CDR2 SVGIG (reference sequence). This CDR3 is built from 12 residues. The ends were cut back, 1 base at V and 12 bases at J, with 15 bases in the middle. The origin of this receptor is a human donor with alopecia areata. Here the sequenced sample was CD4+ T cells sorted from blood, taken at roughly week 52, from a patient treated with tofacitinib. The J gene is TRBJ1-2, the V gene TRBV30; D call uncertain. The CDR3, as DNA: TGTGCCTGGAGTGAAGGAGATCACGGAGACACCTTC. It yields the protein CAWSEGDHGDTF.